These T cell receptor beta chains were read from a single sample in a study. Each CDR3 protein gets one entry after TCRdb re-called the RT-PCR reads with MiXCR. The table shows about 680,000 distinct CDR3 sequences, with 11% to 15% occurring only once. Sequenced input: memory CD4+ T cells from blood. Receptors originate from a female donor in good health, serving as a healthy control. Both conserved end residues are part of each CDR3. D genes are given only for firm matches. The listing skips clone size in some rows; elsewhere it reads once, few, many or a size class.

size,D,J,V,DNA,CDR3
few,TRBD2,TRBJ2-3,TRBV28,TGTGCCAGCAGTTTGCTAGCGGACCTCACAGATACGCAGTATTTT,CASSLLADLTDTQYF
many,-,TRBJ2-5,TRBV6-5,TGTGCCAGCAGTTACTCGACAAGTAGAGAGACCCAGTACTTC,CASSYSTSRETQYF
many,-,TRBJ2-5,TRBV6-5,TGTGCCAGCAGTAAAGCGACAGCCATCAAAGAGACCCAGTACTTC,CASSKATAIKETQYF
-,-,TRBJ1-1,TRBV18,TGTGCCAGCTCAAGAGTAGAGGGAGGCACTGAAGCTTTCTTT,CASSRVEGGTEAFF
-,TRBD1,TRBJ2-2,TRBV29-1,TGCAGCGTAAGACAGGGGGCAGGAGGCGGGGAGCTGTTTTTT,CSVRQGAGGGELFF
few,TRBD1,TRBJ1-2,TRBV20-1,TGCAGTGCCAGGGGGACATCGGGATATGGCTACACCTTC,CSARGTSGYGYTF
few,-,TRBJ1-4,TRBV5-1,TGCGCCAGCAGCTTCGGGGCCGGTGAAAAACTGTTTTTT,CASSFGAGEKLFF
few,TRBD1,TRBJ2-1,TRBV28,TGTGCCAGCAGATCTAGGACAGGATCCCCCAGTAAAGCTGAGCAGTTCTTC,CASRSRTGSPSKAEQFF
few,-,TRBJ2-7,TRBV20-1,TGCAGCGCAGCTGGGGGGGCGGGGACATCAGTGGAGCAGTACTTC,CSAAGGAGTSVEQYF
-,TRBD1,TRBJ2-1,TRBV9,TGTGCCAGCTCCGGTCAGGGGGCTTACAATGAGCAGTTCTTC,CASSGQGAYNEQFF
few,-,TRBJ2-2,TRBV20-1,TGCAGTGCTCGCAGGGCCTCGAACACCGGGGAGCTGTTTTTT,CSARRASNTGELFF
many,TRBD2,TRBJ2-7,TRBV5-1,TGCGCCAGCAGCTTGGCACTAGCGGGAGGGGACGAGCAGTACTTC,CASSLALAGGDEQYF
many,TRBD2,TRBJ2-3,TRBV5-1,TGCGCCAGCAGCCTAGGGACTAGCGGGACCAATACGCAGTATTTT,CASSLGTSGTNTQYF
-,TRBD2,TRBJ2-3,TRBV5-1,TGCGCCAGCAGCTTGGGTCGGACTAGCGGAGCAAGCACAGATACGCAGTATTTT,CASSLGRTSGASTDTQYF
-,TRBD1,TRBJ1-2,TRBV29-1,TGCAGCGTTGAATCCCAAGGGGGCGCCTATGGCTACACCTTC,CSVESQGGAYGYTF
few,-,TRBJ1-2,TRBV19,TGTGCCAGTAGTATGCGCGACAGTTGGTCCGGCTACACCTTC,CASSMRDSWSGYTF
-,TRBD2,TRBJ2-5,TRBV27,TGTGCCAGCAGTTTAGGGAGGGGACGGGTGCCAGAGACCCAGTACTTC,CASSLGRGRVPETQYF
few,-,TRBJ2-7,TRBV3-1,TGTGCCAGCAGCCATACAGGGTTGGAGCAGTACTTC,CASSHTGLEQYF
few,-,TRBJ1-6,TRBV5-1,TGCGCCAGCAGCTTGGCCCCCCAGGATGGAAGTTCACCCCTCCACTTT,CASSLAPQDGSSPLHF
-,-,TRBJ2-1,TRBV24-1,TGTGCCACCATGGACGGATCAGGGATCAATGAGCAGTTCTTC,CATMDGSGINEQFF
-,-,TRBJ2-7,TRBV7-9,TGTGCCAGCAGCTCCGGGACATACTCCTACGAGCAGTACTTC,CASSSGTYSYEQYF
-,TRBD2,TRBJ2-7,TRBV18,TGTGCCAGCTCACCAGGCGGGAGGGCCAACTACGAGCAGTACTTC,CASSPGGRANYEQYF
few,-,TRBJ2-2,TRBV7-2,TGTGCCAGCAGTTATAGCTATTCCGGGGAGCTGTTTTTT,CASSYSYSGELFF
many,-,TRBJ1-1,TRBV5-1,TGCGCCAGCCAGGCCGGAACCATGAACACTGAAGCTTTCTTT,CASQAGTMNTEAFF
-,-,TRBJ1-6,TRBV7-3,TGTGCCAGCAGCCTAGGGGGACCCCAAGATTCACCCCTCCACTTT,CASSLGGPQDSPLHF
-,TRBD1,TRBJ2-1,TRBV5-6,TGTGCCAGCAGCCGACAGACAGGGAGCTCCTACAATGAGCAGTTGTTC,CASSRQTGSSYNEQLF
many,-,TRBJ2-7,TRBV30,TGTGCCTGGAGTGGCGATAACATTCGGCAGTACTTC,CAWSGDNIRQYF
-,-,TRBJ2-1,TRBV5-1,TGCGCCAGCAGCTTGGTACATTATGAGCAGTTCTTC,CASSLVHYEQFF
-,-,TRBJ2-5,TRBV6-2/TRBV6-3,TGTGCCAGCAGTTATCATCCCATTCAAGAGACCCAGTACTTC,CASSYHPIQETQYF
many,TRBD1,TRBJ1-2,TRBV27,TGTGCCAGCAACTATATCGGGACAGTCTTTTATGGCTACACCTTC,CASNYIGTVFYGYTF
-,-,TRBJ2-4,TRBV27,TGTGCCAGCGCCCCCGGGGCGCGGGGAAACATTCAGTACTTC,CASAPGARGNIQYF
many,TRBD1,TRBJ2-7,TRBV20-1,TGCAGTGCTAGATCCTGGACAGGCGACTACGAGCAGTACTTC,CSARSWTGDYEQYF
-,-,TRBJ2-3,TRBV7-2,TGTGCCAGCAGCGCCCGACAGGGGAGGGGGACAGATACGCAGTATTTT,CASSARQGRGTDTQYF
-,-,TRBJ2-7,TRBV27,TGTGCCAGCAGTCGTCAGGGCGGATTCTACGAGCAGTACTTC,CASSRQGGFYEQYF
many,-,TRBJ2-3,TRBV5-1,TGCGCCACCAGGGGCCTAGCGAGAACAGATACGCAGTATTTT,CATRGLARTDTQYF
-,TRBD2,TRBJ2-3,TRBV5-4,TGTGCCAGCAGCCCCCCGGGACTAGCCTCAGATACGCAGTATTTT,CASSPPGLASDTQYF
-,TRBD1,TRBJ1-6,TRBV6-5,TGTGCCAGCAGTCGTCGGGACAGGATGTCACCCCTCCACTTT,CASSRRDRMSPLHF
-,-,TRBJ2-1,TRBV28,TGTGCCAGCAGGAGGGCCGATATGGGATTCAGCTCCTACAATGAGCAGTTCTTC,CASRRADMGFSSYNEQFF
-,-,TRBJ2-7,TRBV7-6,TGTGCCAGCAGCTCAAAAGAGGAGGGACCACGTTACGAGCAGTACTTC,CASSSKEEGPRYEQYF
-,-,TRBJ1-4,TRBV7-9,TGTGCCAGCAGCTTAACGGGACAACTGTTTTTT,CASSLTGQLFF
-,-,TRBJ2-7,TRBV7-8,TGTGCCAGCAGCTTAGTCGCGATGGGGATTCAGAACGAGCAGTACTTC,CASSLVAMGIQNEQYF
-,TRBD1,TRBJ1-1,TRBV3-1,TGTGCCAGCAGCCAATCGGACAGGGACGCTGAAGCTTTCTTT,CASSQSDRDAEAFF
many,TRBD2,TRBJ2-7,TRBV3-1,TGTGCCAGCAGGCCCGGGGAGCGGGAGGGCCCAACGACTCGAGAGCAGTACTTC,CASRPGEREGPTTREQYF
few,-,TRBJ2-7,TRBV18,TGTGCCAGCTCACCTGTCGGGACTGCCTACGAGCAGTACTTC,CASSPVGTAYEQYF
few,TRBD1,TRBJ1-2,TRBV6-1,TGTGCCAGCAGTTATGGACAGGCCGAGGATGGTGGCTACACCTTC,CASSYGQAEDGGYTF
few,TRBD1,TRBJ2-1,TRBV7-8,TGTGCCAGCAGACGATGGACAGGGGAAGACTACAATGAGCAGTTCTTC,CASRRWTGEDYNEQFF
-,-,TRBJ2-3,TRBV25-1,TGTGCCAGCAGTGAATGGGGCAGGGGTCCAGATACGCAGTATTTT,CASSEWGRGPDTQYF
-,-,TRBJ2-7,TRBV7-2,TGTGCCAGCAGCTTAAAAGGCACACGCTTCTACGAGCAGTACTTC,CASSLKGTRFYEQYF
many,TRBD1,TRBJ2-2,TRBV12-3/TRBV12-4,TGTGCCAGCAGAGGGACAGCGTACACCGGGGAGCTGTTTTTT,CASRGTAYTGELFF
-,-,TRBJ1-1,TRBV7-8,TGTGCCAGCAGCTTAATGCTGGGGAACCTTGAAGCTTTCTTT,CASSLMLGNLEAFF